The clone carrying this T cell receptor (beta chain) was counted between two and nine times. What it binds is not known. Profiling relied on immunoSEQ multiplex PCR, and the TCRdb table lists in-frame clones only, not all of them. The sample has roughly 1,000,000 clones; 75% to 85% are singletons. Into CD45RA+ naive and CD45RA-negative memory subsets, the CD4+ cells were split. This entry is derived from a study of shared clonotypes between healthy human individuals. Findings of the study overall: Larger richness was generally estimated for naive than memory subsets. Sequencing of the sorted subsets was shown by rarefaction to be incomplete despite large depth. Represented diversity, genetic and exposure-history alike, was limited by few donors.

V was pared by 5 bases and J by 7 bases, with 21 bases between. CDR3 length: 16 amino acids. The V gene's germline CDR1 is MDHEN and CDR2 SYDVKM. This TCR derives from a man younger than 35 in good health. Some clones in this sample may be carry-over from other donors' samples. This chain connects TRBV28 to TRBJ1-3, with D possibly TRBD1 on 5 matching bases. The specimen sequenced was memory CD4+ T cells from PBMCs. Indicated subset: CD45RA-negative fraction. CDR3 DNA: TGTGCCAGCAGTCTTCGGGGCGGACCCAGGCGGAACACCATATATTTT. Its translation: CASSLRGGPRRNTIYF.